This TCR beta chain was observed in a study of T cells in women clearing cervical HPV infection. The CDR3 has 15 amino acids. V gave up 2 bases and J gave up 0 bases, with 7 bases separating them. Germline-derived CDR1 and CDR2 are SEHNR and FQNEAQ (reference sequence). TCRdb's copy holds only in-frame clones and misses some; the assay was immunoSEQ multiplex PCR. The sample has about 18,000 clones. Comment on this clone: The missing CDR3 end, 3 residues past where the read stops, is filled in from the germline J gene.

Material for sequencing was blood buffy coat. This rearrangement joins TRBV7-9 to TRBJ2-2; D is unresolved. The receptor was derived from a woman aged 18 to 75 with a cervical HPV16 infection that either progressed to CIN3+ or cleared (not recorded which). The part of the CDR3 DNA that was read is TGTGCCAGCAGCTTACTACGGGCGAACACCGGGGAG. Protein product: CASSLLRANTGE. The entire CDR3 sequence reads CASSLLRANTGELFF.